These 18 T cell receptor beta chains were all obtained from the same sample, sequenced in a study of cytomegalovirus exposure and HLA in healthy donors. TCRdb's table, derived via immunoSEQ multiplex PCR, lists solely in-frame clones and lacks some. The table includes about 120,000 clones, approximately 90% detected once. The sample consisted of PBMCs. The receptors were gathered from a woman aged 25 to 39 in good health and CMV-seropositive.

The V and J genes are TRBV11-3 and TRBJ1-1, with TRBD1 as a possible D gene (5 bases). This CDR3 is 13 amino acids long. The V end was cut by 4 bases, the J end by 0 bases, with 6 bases between. The germline gives CDR1 SGHNT, CDR2 YENEEA. The CDR3 coding sequence is TGTGCCAGCAGCTCGACAGTGAACACTGAAGCTTTCTTT. Translating gives CASSSTVNTEAFF.

V gene TRBV27 combines with J gene TRBJ1-1; no firm D call. Trimming removed 1 base at V and 8 bases at J, with 17 bases between. In germline, CDR1 is MNHEY, CDR2 SMNVEV (reference sequence). The CDR3 length is 15 residues. CDR3 region: CASSLYRVVPEEAFF. CDR3 nucleotide sequence: TGTGCCAGCAGTTTATACCGGGTAGTCCCTGAAGAAGCTTTCTTT.

This chain connects TRBV5-6 to TRBJ1-3; the match to TRBD1 covers 8 bases. Trimming took 5 bases from V and 4 from J; bases not matched to a gene: 8. The CDR3 contains 15 residues. Looked up from germline, CDR1 is SGHDT and CDR2 is YYEEEE. CDR3 amino acids: CASRTTGGAGNTIYF. CDR3 sequence (DNA): TGTGCCAGCAGGACTACAGGGGGAGCCGGAAACACCATATATTTT. The full variable domain, in which reference TRBV5-6 and TRBJ1-3 provide the parts outside the CDR3, is DAGVTQSPTHLIKTRGQQVTLRCSPKSGHDTVSWYQQALGQGPQFIFQYYEEEERQRGNFPDRFSGHQFPNYSSELNVNALLLGDSALYLCASRTTGGAGNTIYFGEGSWLTVV.

This CDR3 is CASSPWDRGLNGYTF. In DNA, the CDR3 is TGTGCCAGCAGCCCCTGGGACAGGGGGCTTAATGGCTACACCTTC. The rearrangement uses TRBV14 and TRBJ1-2, with 12 bases matching TRBD1. Germline V gene lookup returns CDR1 SGHDN and CDR2 FVKESK. V shed 4 bases, J shed 6 bases, and the junction held 6 bases outside the gene matches. The CDR3 has 15 residues.

V and J are TRBV4-3 and TRBJ2-7; D is possibly TRBD1 (6 bases). The CDR3 loop spans 14 amino acids. Germline-derived CDR1 and CDR2 are LGHNA and YSLEER. Trimming shortened V by 8 bases and J by 3 bases, and 17 bases separated the two germline ends. CDR3 residues: CASSPSGRGYEQYF. The CDR3 DNA reads TGCGCCAGCTCCCCTTCCGGCAGGGGCTACGAGCAGTACTTC.

The chain joins TRBV5-1 to TRBJ2-5, with 14 bases lining up with TRBD2. V lost 6 bases to trimming and J lost 5 bases; unmatched junction nucleotides: 9. CDR1 is SGHRS, CDR2 YFSETQ, per germline. The CDR3 spans 16 residues. CDR3 sequence: CASTSGLAGAGETQYF. CDR3 nucleotide sequence: TGCGCCAGCACATCGGGACTAGCGGGGGCAGGGGAGACCCAGTACTTC.

This clone was counted once. The gene calls are TRBV30 and TRBJ1-5; no clear D. This CDR3 is built from 17 residues. From germline, CDR1 is GTSNPN and CDR2 SVGIG (reference sequence). Deletions cut 2 bases from V and 2 bases from J, with 19 bases between. CDR3 bases: TGTGCCTGGAGTAGGCACAGTGATACTTGGGGCAATCAGCCCCAGCATTTT. Its translation is CAWSRHSDTWGNQPQHF.

The rearrangement uses TRBV19 and TRBJ2-3, with 11 bases identical to TRBD1. The junction had 4 bases not matched to a gene; V was cut back by 4 bases and J by 4 bases. The CDR3 totals 15 residues. Per the germline V gene, CDR1 is LNHDA and CDR2 is SQIVND (reference sequence). As DNA, the CDR3 is TGTGCCAGTAGTAGGGACAGGGGGAGGTCAGATACGCAGTATTTT. Protein product: CASSRDRGRSDTQYF.

V is TRBV14 and J is TRBJ2-7, with TRBD1 matching 10 bases. Germline V gene sequence: CDR1 SGHDN, CDR2 FVKESK. Trimming took 2 bases from V and 1 from J; bases not matched to a gene: 5. CDR3 length: 16 residues. The CDR3 sequence is CASSQHRTGGSYEQYF. The CDR3 nucleotides read TGTGCCAGCAGCCAACATAGGACAGGGGGATCCTACGAGCAGTACTTC. Full variable domain (remainder filled in from reference TRBV14 and TRBJ2-7): EAGVTQFPSHSVIEKGQTVTLRCDPISGHDNLYWYRRVMGKEIKFLLHFVKESKQDESGMPNNRFLAERTGGTYSTLKVQPAELEDSGVYFCASSQHRTGGSYEQYFGPGTRLTVT.

DNA of the CDR3: TGCGCCGGAGCCCCCGGGTCAAACCGGGGGAACTATGGCTACACCTTC. It specifies CAGAPGSNRGNYGYTF. The chain recombines TRBV23-1 with TRBJ1-2; weak D call: TRBD1 (5 bases). TRBV23-1 is an ORF; its function is uncertain. Trimming shortened V by 11 bases and J by 2 bases, and 24 bases separated the two germline ends. CDR3 length equals 16 residues.

This chain connects TRBV13 to TRBJ2-4, with 8 bases that match TRBD2. This CDR3 comprises 16 residues. Germline CDR1 and CDR2: PRHDT and FYEKMQ (reference sequence). V lost 1 base and J lost 6; bases outside the gene matches: 8. The CDR3 is CASSLAGGHRSNIQYF. For the CDR3, the DNA is TGTGCCAGCAGCTTAGCGGGGGGGCATCGGTCAAACATTCAGTACTTC.

This clone has just one count. This chain joins TRBV5-1 and TRBJ2-3, with TRBD2 matching over 7 bases. Germline values: CDR1 SGHRS, CDR2 YFSETQ. J lost 5 bases, V lost 0 bases, and 3 bases had no gene match. The CDR3 is 14 residues long. The CDR3 nucleotides read TGCGCCAGCAGCTTGGGGCTAGCGGTAGATACGCAGTATTTT. The encoded protein is CASSLGLAVDTQYF.

The chain joins TRBV6-5 to TRBJ2-1, with TRBD1 as a possible D gene (6 bases). Germline V gene lookup returns CDR1 MNHEY and CDR2 SVGAGI. The CDR3 has 15 residues. V was shortened by 6 bases and J by 0 bases, with 12 bases between the two germline ends. Here the CDR3 reads CASSLQGGSYNEQFF. For the CDR3, the DNA is TGTGCCAGCAGCTTACAGGGTGGCTCCTACAATGAGCAGTTCTTC.

The chain links TRBV15 to TRBJ2-3; the D gene is possibly TRBD2 (7 bases). The CDR3 sequence is 17 residues long. The V and J ends lost 0 bases and 2 bases respectively, with 15 bases between them. CDR1 and CDR2 (germline): LNHNV, YYDKDF (reference sequence). CDR3 nucleotide sequence: TGTGCCACCAGCAGAGACCTGAGGGGGGGGACCACAGATACGCAGTATTTT. This gives the protein CATSRDLRGGTTDTQYF.

V and J are TRBV2 and TRBJ2-5; TRBD2 agrees at 8 bases. CDR3 size: 13 residues. The junction had 4 bases not matched to a gene; V was cut back by 8 bases and J by 2 bases. Per germline, CDR1 SNHLY and CDR2 FYNNEI. The CDR3 reads CASGAGGQETQYF. The CDR3, as DNA: TGTGCCAGCGGGGCGGGAGGACAAGAGACCCAGTACTTC.

The chain couples TRBV7-9 to TRBJ2-5, with 7 positions matching TRBD1. With 5 bases clipped from V and 3 bases from J, the junction kept 6 bases outside the gene matches. The CDR3 has 14 amino acids. Looked up from germline, CDR1 is SEHNR and CDR2 is FQNEAQ (reference sequence). The CDR3 DNA is TGTGCCAGCAGCCGAGGACAGGTCAAAGAGACCCAGTACTTC. This encodes CASSRGQVKETQYF.

This chain connects TRBV6-1 to TRBJ1-5; D is uncertain. Germline V gives CDR1 MNHNS, CDR2 SASEGT. With 4 bases removed from V and 2 bases from J, the gap between germline ends came to 12 bases. The CDR3 length is 15 residues. The CDR3 DNA reads TGTGCCAGCAGTGGAGGAAGTAGTGGCAATCAGCCCCAGCATTTT. This encodes CASSGGSSGNQPQHF.

The chain has TRBV5-4 and TRBJ2-7; TRBD2 aligns across 13 bases. Per germline, CDR1 SGHNT and CDR2 YYREEE (reference sequence). The V segment lost 3 bases and the J segment 0 bases; nucleotides outside the gene matches: 6. This CDR3 is 17 amino acids long. The CDR3 DNA reads TGTGCCAGCAGCTCTGGACTAGCGGGAGCCTTCTCCTACGAGCAGTACTTC. Amino acids: CASSSGLAGAFSYEQYF.